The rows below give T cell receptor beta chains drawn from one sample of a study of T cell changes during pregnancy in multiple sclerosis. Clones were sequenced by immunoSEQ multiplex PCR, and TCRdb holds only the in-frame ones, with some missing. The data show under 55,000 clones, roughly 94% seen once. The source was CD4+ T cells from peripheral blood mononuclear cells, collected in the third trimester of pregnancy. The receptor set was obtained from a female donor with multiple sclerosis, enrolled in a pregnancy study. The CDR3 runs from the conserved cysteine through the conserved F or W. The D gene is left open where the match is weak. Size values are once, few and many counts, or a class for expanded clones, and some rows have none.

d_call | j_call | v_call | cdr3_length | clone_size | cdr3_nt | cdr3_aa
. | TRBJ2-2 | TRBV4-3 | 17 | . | TGCGCCAGCAGCCAAGGAGGCCCGGGGTTTTACGCCGGGGAGCTGTTTTTT | CASSQGGPGFYAGELFF
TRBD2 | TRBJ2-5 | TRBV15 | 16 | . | TGTGCCACCGCGGGACTAGCGGGGGGGCTCCGGGAGACCCAGTACTTC | CATAGLAGGLRETQYF
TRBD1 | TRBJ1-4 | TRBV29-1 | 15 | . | TGCAGCGTTGGTTTCCAGGGGGCGAATAGAGAAAAACTGTTTTTT | CSVGFQGANREKLFF
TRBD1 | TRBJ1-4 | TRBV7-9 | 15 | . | TGTGCCAGCAGCCAGTCCGGGACAGGGAGTGAAAAACTGTTTTTT | CASSQSGTGSEKLFF
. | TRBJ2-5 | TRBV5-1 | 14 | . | TGCGCCAGCAGCTTATCCGGGGTGACAGAGACCCAGTACTTC | CASSLSGVTETQYF
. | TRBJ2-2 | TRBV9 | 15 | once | TGTGCCAGCAGCGCCTCAGGTCCCCAGGGGGGGGAGCTGTTTTTT | CASSASGPQGGELFF
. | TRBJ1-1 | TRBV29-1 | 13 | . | TGCAGCGTAGGGACTCAGCTGAACACTGAAGCTTTCTTT | CSVGTQLNTEAFF
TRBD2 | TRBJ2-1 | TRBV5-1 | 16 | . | TGCGCCAGCAGCTTCAGCCTAGCGGGAGGAGGTAATGAGCAGTTCTTC | CASSFSLAGGGNEQFF
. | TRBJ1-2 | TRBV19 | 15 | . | TGTGCCAGTAGTATAAGGGTTGCGGGAGACTATGGCTACACCTTC | CASSIRVAGDYGYTF
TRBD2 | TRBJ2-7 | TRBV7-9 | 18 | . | TGTGCCAGCAGCTTGGCCCCGGGACTAGCGGGAGGTCGCTACGAGCAGTACTTC | CASSLAPGLAGGRYEQYF
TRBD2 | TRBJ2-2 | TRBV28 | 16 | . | TGTGCCAGCAGAATCACGCTAGCGGGAGGCGCCGGGGAGCTGTTTTTT | CASRITLAGGAGELFF
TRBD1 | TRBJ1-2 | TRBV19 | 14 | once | TGTGCCAGTACGCCGGGACAGGGGCCCTATGGCTACACCTTC | CASTPGQGPYGYTF
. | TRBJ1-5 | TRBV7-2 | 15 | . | TGTGCCAGCGGAGTGGTGGGAACTAGCAATCAACCCCAGCATTTT | CASGVVGTSNQPQHF
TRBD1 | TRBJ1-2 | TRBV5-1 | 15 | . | TGCGCCATCCACCTCAGGGGGCCCGCTAACTATGGCTACACCTTC | CAIHLRGPANYGYTF
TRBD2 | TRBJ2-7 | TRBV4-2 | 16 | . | TGTGCCAGCAGCCAAGAGGCAGCGGGGGGTTCCTACGAGCAGTACTTC | CASSQEAAGGSYEQYF
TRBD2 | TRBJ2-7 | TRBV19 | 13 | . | TGTGCCAGTGGGATCGGACTAGCCTACGAGCAGTACTTC | CASGIGLAYEQYF
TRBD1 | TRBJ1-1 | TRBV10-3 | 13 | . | TGTGCCATCAGTGAGACAGGGGATTTAAGAGCTTTCTTT | CAISETGDLRAFF
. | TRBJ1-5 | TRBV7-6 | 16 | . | TGTGCCAGCAGCTTATCCCCAGGGAATAGCAATCAGCCCCAGCATTTT | CASSLSPGNSNQPQHF
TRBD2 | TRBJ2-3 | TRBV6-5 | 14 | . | TGTGCCAGCAGGTCGGGACTAGGAACAGATACGCAGTATTTT | CASRSGLGTDTQYF
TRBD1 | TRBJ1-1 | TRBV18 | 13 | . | TGTGCCAGCCTACAGGGGATGAACACTGAAGCTTTCTTT | CASLQGMNTEAFF
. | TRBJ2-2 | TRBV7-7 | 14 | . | TGTGCTAGCAGGTCGCAGGGCAACACCGGGGAGCTGTTTTTT | CASRSQGNTGELFF
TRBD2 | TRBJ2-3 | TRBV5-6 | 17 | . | TGTGCCAGCAGCTTGCGGACTAGCGGCTATAATCGAGATACGCAGTATTTT | CASSLRTSGYNRDTQYF
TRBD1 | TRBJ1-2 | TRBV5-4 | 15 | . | TGTGCCAGCAGCTCCAACCGGGACAGGGGCTATGGCTACACCTTC | CASSSNRDRGYGYTF
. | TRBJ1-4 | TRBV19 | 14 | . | TGTGCCAGTAGTAATCAGAAAATTAATGAAAAACTGTTTTTT | CASSNQKINEKLFF
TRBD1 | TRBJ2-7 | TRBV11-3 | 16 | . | TGTGCCAGCAGCTTAGCCCTAGGACAGGTCGCCTACGAGCAGTACTTC | CASSLALGQVAYEQYF
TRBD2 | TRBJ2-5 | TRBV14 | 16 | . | TGTGCCAGCAGCCAAGTTCTACTAGCGGGAGTAGAGACCCAGTACTTC | CASSQVLLAGVETQYF
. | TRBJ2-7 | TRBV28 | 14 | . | TGTGCCAGCAGTCTAGGGGGAGGGGATCACGAGCAGTACTTC | CASSLGGGDHEQYF
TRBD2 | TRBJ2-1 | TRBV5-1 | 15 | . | TGCGCCAGCAGCCCTGGACTAGCGGGAGCCAGTGAGCAGTTCTTC | CASSPGLAGASEQFF
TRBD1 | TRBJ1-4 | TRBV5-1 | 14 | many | TGCGCCAGCAGCTCATCCGGGACAGGGGACAAACTGTTTTTT | CASSSSGTGDKLFF
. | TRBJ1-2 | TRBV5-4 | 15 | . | TGTGCCAGCAGCGACTCAGGGGCATGGAACTATGGCTACACCTTC | CASSDSGAWNYGYTF
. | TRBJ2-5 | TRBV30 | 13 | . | TGTGCCCAAGGCAGCCGGACTGGGGAGACCCAGTACTTC | CAQGSRTGETQYF
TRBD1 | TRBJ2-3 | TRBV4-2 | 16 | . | TGTGCCAGCAGCCAGGAGGACAGGGGGCTGACGGGGACGCAGTATTTT | CASSQEDRGLTGTQYF
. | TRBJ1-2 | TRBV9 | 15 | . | TGTGCCAGCAGCCCCCGGGACACCACTAACTATGGCTACACCTTC | CASSPRDTTNYGYTF
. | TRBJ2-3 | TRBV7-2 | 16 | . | TGTGCCAGCAGCTCCAACTCGGCGGTTTTGTCGGATACGCAGTATTTT | CASSSNSAVLSDTQYF
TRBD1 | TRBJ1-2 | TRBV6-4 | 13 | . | TGTGCCAGCAGTGCCGCGACAGGGAGTAGGTACACCTTC | CASSAATGSRYTF
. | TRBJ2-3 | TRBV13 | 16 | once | TGTGCCAGCAGCGCCCCCGCCTATAAGTCCACAGATACGCAGTATTTT | CASSAPAYKSTDTQYF
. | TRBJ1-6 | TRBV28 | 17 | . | TGTGCCAGCAGTTTCGGTTCTCTCACCTTCTATAATTCACCCCTCCACTTT | CASSFGSLTFYNSPLHF
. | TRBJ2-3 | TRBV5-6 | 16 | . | TGTGCCAGCAGCTTCAATATAATCCAGTCTACAGATACGCAGTATTTT | CASSFNIIQSTDTQYF
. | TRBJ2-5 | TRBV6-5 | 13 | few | TGTGCCAGCAGTGGTCGGGGTTTAGAGACCCAGTACTTC | CASSGRGLETQYF
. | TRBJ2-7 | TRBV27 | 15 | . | TGTGCCAGCAGTTCAGCGGCGGGATTCCTGGACGAGCAGTACTTC | CASSSAAGFLDEQYF
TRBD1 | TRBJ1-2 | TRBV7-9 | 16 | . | TGTGCCAGCAGCTTAAGGACAGGAAGAACTAACTATGGCTACACCTTC | CASSLRTGRTNYGYTF
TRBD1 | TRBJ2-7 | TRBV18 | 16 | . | TGTGCCAGCTCATCTCTACCGGGACAGGGGCTGTACGAGCAGTACTTC | CASSSLPGQGLYEQYF
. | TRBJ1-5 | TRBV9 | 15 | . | TGTGCCAGCAGCCCCCGGGCGGGAACTGATCAGCCCCAGCATTTT | CASSPRAGTDQPQHF
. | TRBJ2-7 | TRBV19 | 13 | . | TGTGCCAGTAGTATTCAGGTTGGGTACGAGCAGTACTTC | CASSIQVGYEQYF
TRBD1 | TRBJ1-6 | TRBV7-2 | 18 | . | TGTGCCAGCAGCGAAGGACAGGGATCAAGGTCCTATAATTCACCCCTCCACTTT | CASSEGQGSRSYNSPLHF
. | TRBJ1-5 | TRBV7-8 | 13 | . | TGTGCCAGCAGCGTAACAGGGCGCCAGCCCCAGCATTTT | CASSVTGRQPQHF
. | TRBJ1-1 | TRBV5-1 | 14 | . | TGCGCCAGTAAACAGGGAGCGGTGAACACTGAAGCTTTCTTT | CASKQGAVNTEAFF
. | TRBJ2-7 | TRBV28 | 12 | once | TGTGCCAGCAGCCTAACCACCTACGAGCAGTACTTC | CASSLTTYEQYF
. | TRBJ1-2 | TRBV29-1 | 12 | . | TGCAGCCTTTGGGGAGGGGACTATGGCTACACCTTC | CSLWGGDYGYTF
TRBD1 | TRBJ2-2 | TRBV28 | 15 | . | TGTGCCAGCAGCCTCCGGGACAGGGACACCGGGGAGCTGTTTTTT | CASSLRDRDTGELFF
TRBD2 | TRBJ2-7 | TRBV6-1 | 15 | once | TGTGCCAGCAGAGTTACTAGCGGGAGCTCCTACGAGCAGTACTTC | CASRVTSGSSYEQYF